The present T cell receptor beta chain was sequenced within a study of long-term antiretroviral therapy in people with HIV. Findings of the study overall: Upon ART, diversity increased but remained lower than transplant donor controls.

As concerns this clone: Its matching antigen is unknown.

The trim removed 4 bases at V and 4 bases at J, leaving 7 bases unmatched. The CDR3 runs 15 residues. Germline loops: CDR1 SGHRS, CDR2 YFSETQ. immunoSEQ v3.0 was run at survey level. The protocol was immunoSEQ multiplex PCR, while the TCRdb copy is restricted to in-frame clones and leaves out a portion. The repertoire includes fewer than 30,000 clones, around four fifths of them detected once, and 9.5% to 10% sits in the top ten. This sequence was found in a young man with HIV. The rearrangement uses TRBV5-1 and TRBJ2-3; 9 bases fit TRBD2. The source material was unsorted PBMCs, sampled around 2.8 years after starting antiretroviral therapy. The CDR3 nucleotides are TGCGCCAGCAGCGATCCGGGACTAGCATCAGATACGCAGTATTTT. Translation: CASSDPGLASDTQYF.